The present TCR beta chain was sequenced within a study of cytomegalovirus exposure and HLA in healthy donors. V shed 4 bases and J shed 7 bases, with 9 bases lying between them. There are 13 residues in the CDR3. The V gene's germline CDR1 is SGHNT and CDR2 YYREEE (reference sequence). PCR employed 60 Vbeta and 13 Jbeta primers. Assay used: immunoSEQ multiplex PCR; TCRdb lists only in-frame clones, some missing. Seen here are about 180,000 clones, 65% to 80% observed once, and the top ten hold under 2.5%. The genes are TRBV5-4 and TRBJ1-6; D unclear. The sample comprised PBMCs. This clonotype originated in a woman younger than 45 in good health and CMV-seropositive. The CDR3 spells CASSLERNSPLHF. The CDR3 DNA is TGTGCCAGCAGCCTCGAGCGGAATTCACCCCTCCACTTT. The full variable domain, rest sourced from reference TRBV5-4 and TRBJ1-6, is ETGVTQSPTHLIKTRGQQVTLRCSSQSGHNTVSWYQQALGQGPQFIFQYYREEENGRGNFPPRFSGLQFPNYSSELNVNALELDDSALYLCASSLERNSPLHFGNGTRLTVT.